These 11 T cell receptor beta chains were sequenced from one sample in a study of CDR3 diversity in severe acne. Each CDR3 protein is one row after TCRdb ran MiXCR on the PCR reads. The table has some 90,000 distinct CDR3 sequences, roughly half seen once. Specimen: blood. The origin of the receptors is a male donor in good health, serving as a control.

This clonotype was recorded many times. V usage is TRBV12-3 or TRBV12-4 and J usage is TRBJ1-4; D is unclear. V gave up 3 bases and J gave up 4 bases, with 9 bases separating them. This CDR3 has 14 amino acids. The CDR3 is CASSFQLINEKLFF. CDR3 nucleotides: TGTGCCAGCAGTTTCCAGCTTATTAATGAAAAACTGTTTTTT.

The V and J genes are TRBV11-2 and TRBJ2-2, with D possibly called TRBD1 or TRBD2 (5 bases each). CDR3 length: 15 residues. The ends were cut back, 3 bases at V and 3 bases at J, with 11 bases in the middle. The germline CDR1 and CDR2 sequences are SGHAT and FQNNGV. The DNA for the CDR3 is TGTGCCAGCAGCTTGGGTCTGGGGGACACCGGGGAGCTGTTTTTT. Translating gives CASSLGLGDTGELFF.

This clonotype has a count of ten or more. The chain joins TRBV5-8 to TRBJ1-1; 8 bases fit TRBD1. CDR3 length: 13 amino acids. CDR1 SGHTS and CDR2 YDEGEE come from the germline V gene. The V segment lost 1 base and the J segment 11 bases; nucleotides outside the gene matches: 7. The CDR3 here is CASSLTGGFNAFF. The CDR3 DNA follows: TGTGCCAGCAGCTTGACAGGGGGATTCAATGCTTTCTTT.

This clonotype was counted many times. The V call is TRBV10-2, the J call TRBJ1-5; D is ambiguous. Trimming shortened V by 0 bases and J by 0 bases, and 6 bases separated the two germline ends. Germline V lookup: CDR1 WSHSY, CDR2 SAAADI. The CDR3 covers 15 residues. In nucleotides, the CDR3 is TGCGCCAGCAGTGAGTCTGGGGATAGCAATCAGCCCCAGCATTTT. This sequence encodes CASSESGDSNQPQHF.

The rearrangement joins TRBV6-4 to TRBJ1-5; no definite D call. The CDR3 spans 15 residues. The germline V gene has CDR1 MRHNA and CDR2 SNTAGT. With 2 bases removed from V and 1 base from J, the gap between germline ends came to 9 bases. CDR3 nucleotides: TGTGCCAGCAGTGACACTAGCGGGAGCAATCAGCCCCAGCATTTT. Protein: CASSDTSGSNQPQHF.

CDR3 nucleotide sequence: TGTGCCAGCAGCCCGCAATGGACAGCAACCTACGAGCAGTACTTC. It encodes CASSPQWTATYEQYF. This chain uses TRBV9 with TRBJ2-7, with D possibly being TRBD1 (6 bases). The CDR3 totals 15 residues. Trimming stripped 4 bases from V and 2 bases from J, with 16 bases between. CDR1 and CDR2 from the germline V gene are SGDLS and YYNGEE.

This clonotype came up many times. CDR3 in amino acids: CASSEWASRGFHTGELFF. The CDR3 nucleotides read TGTGCCAGCAGTGAATGGGCGTCCAGGGGTTTCCACACCGGGGAGCTGTTTTTT. The gene calls are TRBV25-1 and TRBJ2-2; D is perhaps TRBD1 (6 bases). The length of the CDR3 is 18 residues. Germline CDR1 and CDR2: MGHDK and SYGVNS. The germline V and J ends were trimmed by 1 base and 3 bases, with 18 bases remaining between them.

This clonotype was counted many times. The genes are TRBV24-1 and TRBJ2-1; D is ambiguous. Deletions cut 7 bases from V and 4 bases from J, with 4 bases between. CDR3 size: 11 residues. The germline V gene encodes CDR1 KGHDR and CDR2 SFDVKD. CDR3 region: CATSVYNEQFF. CDR3 sequence (DNA): TGTGCCACCAGCGTTTACAATGAGCAGTTCTTC.

CDR3 coding DNA: TGTGCCAGCAGCGTATCGTGGACTAGCGGGGACTTCTCCTACGAGCAGTACTTC. Amino acid sequence: CASSVSWTSGDFSYEQYF. This sequence joins TRBV7-2 and TRBJ2-7; 12 bases are a match to TRBD2. CDR3 size: 18 residues. Unmatched junction bases numbered 11, after V lost 5 bases and J lost 0 bases. Germline V gene data show CDR1 as SGHTA and CDR2 as FQGNSA.

This chain uses TRBV5-1 with TRBJ1-3, with D possibly being TRBD1 (5 bases). CDR1 SGHRS and CDR2 YFSETQ come from the germline V gene. The CDR3 runs to 16 residues. Trimming removed 0 bases at V and 0 bases at J, with 10 bases between. This CDR3 reads CASSLEGTDSGNTIYF. In nucleotides, the CDR3 is TGCGCCAGCAGCTTGGAGGGGACGGACTCTGGAAACACCATATATTTT.

Only a few counts were recorded for this clonotype. The chain combines TRBV6-5 with TRBJ2-6; 8 bases align to TRBD2. Germline-derived CDR1 and CDR2 are MNHEY and SVGAGI. Germline trimming cut 10 bases from V and 0 bases from J; bases unmatched to any gene: 8. CDR3 length: 16 amino acids. CDR3 coding DNA: TGTGCCACCAAGCGGGGGTGGAGCTCTGGGGCCAACGTCCTGACTTTC. It encodes CATKRGWSSGANVLTF.